This TCR beta chain was profiled in a study of response to subunit inactivated influenza vaccine. Notes on the study in general: Seasonal influenza vaccination, on each occasion, was suggested by the authors to recruit few new T cells.

Germline V gives CDR1 DFQATT, CDR2 SNEGSKA (reference sequence). V lost 7 bases, J lost 5 bases, and 17 bases lay in between. The CDR3 runs 13 residues. TCRdb redid the calling of the RT-PCR reads with MiXCR, one entry per CDR3 protein. The data show hundreds of thousands of distinct CDR3 sequences, with around 18% seen just once and under 13% held by the top ten. About this clonotype itself: Its cognate antigen is unknown.

The sequence was collected from a man in his forties or fifties who received an inactivated influenza vaccine. Sequenced material: PBMCs from blood, taken 4 to 6 days after vaccination. The chain combines TRBV20-1 with TRBJ2-5; D may be TRBD2 (6 bases). The CDR3 reads CSVPPSGRETQYF. CDR3 DNA: TGCAGTGTCCCCCCCTCGGGGAGGGAGACCCAGTACTTC.